These 26 T cell receptor beta chains came from one sample sequenced in a study of technical replicates of blood from a few donors. Using immunoSEQ multiplex PCR, the repertoire was profiled, and TCRdb retains in-frame clones only, with some absent. The sample has just under 60,000 clones, 91% seen once. The sample taken for sequencing was PBMCs. The receptors shown here come from a human donor in good health. Some clones in this sample may be carry-over from other donors' samples.

The chain uses TRBV7-9 and TRBJ1-2, with D perhaps TRBD1 (6 bases). Germline CDR1 is SEHNR and CDR2 is FQNEAQ (reference sequence). The CDR3 spans 13 residues. V was trimmed by 5 bases and J by 4 bases, leaving 11 bases between them. CDR3 coding DNA: TGTGCCAGCAGCGAAGGACAGACCTATGGCTACACCTTC. It yields the protein CASSEGQTYGYTF.

The chain recombines TRBV7-3 with TRBJ2-1; 8 bases agree with TRBD2. CDR1 SGHTA and CDR2 FQGTGA come from the germline V gene. Trimming took 4 bases from V and 6 from J; bases not matched to a gene: 11. There are 16 residues in the CDR3. CDR3 DNA: TGTGCCAGCAGCTACTCCGGGACTAGTCGTTCCAATGAGCAGTTCTTC. Its protein is CASSYSGTSRSNEQFF.

The chain combines TRBV19 with TRBJ1-5, with TRBD1 as a possible D gene (5 bases). Germline V CDR1 and CDR2: LNHDA, SQIVND (reference sequence). The CDR3 spans 16 residues. The ends were cut back, 0 bases at V and 3 bases at J, with 12 bases in the middle. The CDR3 protein is CASSIEPGYSNQPQHF. The CDR3 DNA reads TGTGCCAGTAGTATAGAACCAGGGTATTCCAATCAGCCCCAGCATTTT.

The V and J genes are TRBV5-1 and TRBJ2-1; the D is unclear. The CDR3 consists of 14 residues. V lost 0 bases, J lost 6 bases, and 10 bases lay in between. Germline CDR1 and CDR2: SGHRS and YFSETQ. The CDR3 is CASSLAVSVNEQFF. The CDR3 DNA sequence: TGCGCCAGCAGCTTGGCTGTCAGTGTCAATGAGCAGTTCTTC.

The CDR3 sequence: CASSLEWAMNTEAFF. The CDR3 DNA sequence: TGTGCCAGCAGCTTAGAATGGGCTATGAACACTGAAGCTTTCTTT. The chain joins TRBV11-1 to TRBJ1-1; D unresolved. The CDR3 covers 15 residues. Germline V gene data show CDR1 as SGHAT and CDR2 as FQDESV (reference sequence). V dropped 1 base and J dropped 0 bases, with 9 bases sitting between them.

The gene calls are TRBV6-6 and TRBJ1-2; TRBD1 aligns across 10 bases. The V and J ends lost 5 bases and 4 bases, in that order; junction bases with no gene match: 4. The germline CDR1 and CDR2 sequences are MNHNY and SVGAGI (reference sequence). CDR3 length: 14 residues. The CDR3 loop is CASSRDRGSYGYTF. The CDR3 DNA follows: TGTGCCAGCAGTCGGGACAGGGGCAGCTATGGCTACACCTTC.

The chain employs TRBV10-3 and TRBJ2-7; 10 bases align to TRBD2. Trimming cost V 2 bases and J 6 bases; bases outside gene matches: 4. Germline CDR1 is ENHRY and CDR2 is SYGVKD. The CDR3 spans 14 residues. DNA for the CDR3: TGTGCCATCAGTGAGGCCCGGACTAGCGGCGAGCAGTACTTC. Translating gives CAISEARTSGEQYF.

J is TRBJ2-5 and V is TRBV29-1; D is possibly TRBD2 (5 bases). Per the germline V gene, CDR1 is SQVTM and CDR2 is ANQGSEA. The CDR3 sequence is 12 residues long. V gave up 5 bases and J gave up 9 bases, with 16 bases separating them. CDR3 in DNA: TGCAGCGTTTCTTCTTCTGTGGGAGCCCAGTACTTC. Its translation: CSVSSSVGAQYF.

The gene calls are TRBV6-6 and TRBJ1-5; D possibly corresponds to TRBD1 (6 bases). The length of the CDR3 is 14 residues. CDR1 and CDR2 from the germline V gene are MNHNY and SVGAGI (reference sequence). V was pared by 6 bases and J by 3 bases, with 12 bases between. The CDR3 spells CASSSDRFNQPQHF. The DNA of the CDR3 is TGTGCCAGCAGCTCTGACAGGTTCAATCAGCCCCAGCATTTT.

The chain couples TRBV6-1 to TRBJ1-6; D perhaps matches TRBD1 (6 bases). Germline CDR1 MNHNS, CDR2 SASEGT. Trimming removed 3 bases from V and 10 bases from J, with 19 bases in between. The length of the CDR3 is 16 residues. The CDR3 DNA follows: TGTGCCAGCAGTGATTGGCGTATACAGGGCTCCTCACCCCTCCACTTT. Amino acids: CASSDWRIQGSSPLHF.

V usage is TRBV11-2 and J usage is TRBJ2-7, with D unclear. V shed 5 bases and J shed 3 bases, with 17 bases lying between them. Germline-derived CDR1 and CDR2 are SGHAT and FQNNGV. The CDR3 covers 15 residues. CDR3 protein: CASSLIIRGYYEQYF. Here the CDR3 DNA reads TGTGCCAGCAGCCTAATCATTCGCGGCTACTACGAGCAGTACTTC. Complete variable domain (other parts from reference TRBV11-2 and TRBJ2-7): EAGVAQSPRYKIIEKRQSVAFWCNPISGHATLYWYQQILGQGPKLLIQFQNNGVVDDSQLPKDRFSAERLKGVDSTLKIQPAKLEDSAVYLCASSLIIRGYYEQYFGPGTRLTVT.

The rearrangement joins TRBV4-1 to TRBJ1-3, with 7 bases aligning to TRBD1. The germline V gene has CDR1 MGHRA and CDR2 YSYEKL. The CDR3 has 17 residues. V gave up 3 bases and J gave up 0 bases; unmatched junction bases: 8. The CDR3 nucleotides are TGCGCCAGCAGCCAGCAGGACAGGTTTAACTCTGGAAACACCATATATTTT. It specifies CASSQQDRFNSGNTIYF.

This chain uses TRBV9 with TRBJ2-2; 9 bases line up with TRBD2. Germline trimming cut 5 bases from V and 2 bases from J; bases unmatched to any gene: 13. The CDR3 is 18 residues long. The germline gives CDR1 SGDLS, CDR2 YYNGEE. As DNA, the CDR3 is TGTGCCAGCAGTGCGCCGCACTTAGCGGGAGTTAACACCGGGGAGCTGTTTTTT. It yields the protein CASSAPHLAGVNTGELFF.

The chain is built from TRBV19 and TRBJ2-2; tentative D call: TRBD1 (5 bases). From germline, CDR1 is LNHDA and CDR2 SQIVND (reference sequence). Between the trimmed V and J ends, which lost 5 bases and 4 bases, there was a span of 11 bases. The CDR3 contains 14 residues. CDR3 sequence: CASSVTDSTGELFF. CDR3 DNA sequence: TGTGCCAGTAGTGTGACTGACAGCACCGGGGAGCTGTTTTTT.

This clone appeared once. The chain uses TRBV2 and TRBJ2-1; 7 bases fit TRBD1. The J segment lost 7 bases and the V segment lost 1 base, leaving 7 bases of the junction unmatched. CDR3 length: 15 residues. Germline CDR1 SNHLY, CDR2 FYNNEI. The CDR3 coding sequence is TGTGCCAGCAGTGAAGGACAGGGAGTGTCGAATGAGCAGTTCTTC. Its translation is CASSEGQGVSNEQFF.

The gene calls are TRBV6-5 and TRBJ2-4, with 12 nucleotides matching TRBD2. This CDR3 region has 16 residues. From germline, CDR1 is MNHEY and CDR2 SVGAGI. Losses at the gene ends were 4 bases for V and 2 bases for J; bases not matched to a gene: 3. CDR3 amino acids: CASSSSGGATKNIQYF. CDR3 sequence (DNA): TGTGCCAGCAGTTCTAGCGGGGGGGCCACCAAAAACATTCAGTACTTC.

V gene TRBV5-1 combines with J gene TRBJ2-7; TRBD2 might be the D (6 bases). The V end lost 1 base, the J end lost 5 bases, and 13 bases lay between the germline ends. This CDR3 comprises 14 residues. In germline, CDR1 is SGHRS, CDR2 YFSETQ. CDR3 residues: CASSLTQEGNEQYF. In DNA, the CDR3 is TGCGCCAGCAGCTTGACCCAGGAGGGCAACGAGCAGTACTTC.

The gene calls are TRBV10-3 and TRBJ2-2; 9 nucleotides align to TRBD1. From germline, CDR1 is ENHRY and CDR2 SYGVKD. Trimming removed 10 bases from V and 3 bases from J; junction bases left unmatched: 12. The CDR3 length is 16 residues. As DNA, the CDR3 is TGTGCCACGTATCCCGGGACAGGGAGTGACACCGGGGAGCTGTTTTTT. Protein product: CATYPGTGSDTGELFF.

The chain joins TRBV30 to TRBJ2-5, with D possibly TRBD1 on 6 matching bases. V lost 0 bases to trimming and J lost 5 bases, with 13 bases between them. The CDR3 loop spans 14 amino acids. Germline-derived CDR1 and CDR2 are GTSNPN and SVGIG (reference sequence). The CDR3, as DNA: TGTGCCTGGAGTGTGCTTAGGGGGTGGGAGACCCAGTACTTC. It specifies CAWSVLRGWETQYF.

The rearrangement uses TRBV5-6 and TRBJ1-5; 10 bases match TRBD1. The germline V gene has CDR1 SGHDT and CDR2 YYEEEE. With 3 bases clipped from V and 2 bases from J, the junction kept 11 bases outside the gene matches. The CDR3 sequence is 18 residues long. CDR3: CASSSRERQGAGNQPQHF. The CDR3, as DNA: TGTGCCAGCAGCTCCAGAGAGAGACAGGGGGCTGGCAATCAGCCCCAGCATTTT.

This chain links TRBV11-1 with TRBJ2-5; TRBD1 aligns across 7 bases. V was pared by 8 bases and J by 2 bases, with 5 bases of the junction left unmatched. Germline V gene sequence: CDR1 SGHAT, CDR2 FQDESV (reference sequence). The CDR3 has 13 amino acids. CDR3 in DNA: TGTGCCAGCGGACGGACAGGACAAGAGACCCAGTACTTC. It yields the protein CASGRTGQETQYF.

V gene TRBV15 combines with J gene TRBJ1-5; D unresolved. Trimming took 2 bases from V and 4 from J, leaving 3 bases between them. The V gene's germline CDR1 is LNHNV and CDR2 YYDKDF (reference sequence). CDR3 length: 12 residues. The CDR3 coding sequence is TGTGCCACCAGCAGACCTAATCAGCCCCAGCATTTT. It is translated as CATSRPNQPQHF.

The genes are TRBV6-6 and TRBJ1-5; TRBD1 is a possible D gene (6 bases). V lost 5 bases, J lost 6 bases, and 20 bases lay in between. The CDR3 sequence is 16 residues long. In germline, CDR1 is MNHNY, CDR2 SVGAGI (reference sequence). The CDR3 here is CASSALRGQLPQPQHF. The CDR3 DNA reads TGTGCCAGCAGTGCACTCCGTGGACAGCTCCCTCAGCCCCAGCATTTT.

This clone was counted only a few times. The genes are TRBV7-9 and TRBJ1-1; D is unclear. This CDR3 has 13 residues. Germline V gene data show CDR1 as SEHNR and CDR2 as FQNEAQ (reference sequence). Trimming removed 5 bases at V and 8 bases at J, with 15 bases between. The CDR3 nucleotides are TGTGCCAGCAGCCCTAGGTTGGCGACCGAAGCTTTCTTT. This translates into CASSPRLATEAFF. The full variable domain, completed using reference TRBV7-9 and TRBJ1-1, is DTGVSQNPRHKITKRGQNVTFRCDPISEHNRLYWYRQTLGQGPEFLTYFQNEAQLEKSRLLSDRFSAERPKGSFSTLEIQRTEQGDSAMYLCASSPRLATEAFFGQGTRLTVV.

The chain recombines TRBV7-2 with TRBJ2-7; no clear D. CDR3 length: 13 residues. The germline V gene has CDR1 SGHTA and CDR2 FQGNSA. Trimming removed 2 bases from V and 4 bases from J, with 9 bases in between. CDR3 in DNA: TGTGCCAGCAGCTTATTTCCCTCTTACGAGCAGTACTTC. As protein: CASSLFPSYEQYF.

This chain connects TRBV27 to TRBJ1-4, with D tentatively TRBD1 (6 bases). The CDR3 extends over 14 amino acids. V dropped 4 bases and J dropped 11 bases, with 17 bases sitting between them. Germline V lookup: CDR1 MNHEY, CDR2 SMNVEV (reference sequence). The CDR3 DNA reads TGTGCCAGCAGTTCCTTCTCGACAGGCGGGAAACTGTTTTTT. Residues: CASSSFSTGGKLFF. The variable domain in full, completed from reference TRBV27 and TRBJ1-4, reads EAQVTQNPRYLITVTGKKLTVTCSQNMNHEYMSWYRQDPGLGLRQIYYSMNVEVTDKGDVPEGYKVSRKEKRNFPLILESPSPNQTSLYFCASSSFSTGGKLFFGSGTQLSVL.